This T cell receptor (beta chain) was obtained from a study of blood T cell repertoires in COVID-19. Background on the study: Material from acute and convalescent COVID-19 was sourced from the United States, Italy and Spain. Nucleic acid was either cDNA or gDNA, and it came from T cells, B-cell-depleted T cells, or PBMCs.

Recruited during active infection, patients (from Seattle) were subsequently followed longitudinally. In the authors' workflow: Quantification of nucleated cells was approximated via reference gene primer amplification. Produced via immunoSEQ multiplex PCR; TCRdb's table is partial and in-frame only. That table gives V, J and clone size, and the DNA gave D and trimming. This table has 70,000 or so clones, around 74% appearing once. Between the trimmed V and J ends, which lost 6 bases and 7 bases, there was a span of 16 bases. This CDR3 is built from 14 residues. CDR1 and CDR2 (germline): SNHLY, FYNNEI.

Sample: peripheral blood. The genes are TRBV2 and TRBJ2-1; TRBD2 might be the D (6 bases). This TCR was recovered from a man between 60 and 75 years old with COVID-19, enrolled during active disease. In nucleotides, the CDR3 is TGTGCCAGCAGGGCCTTGGGGGGAAAAAATGAGCAGTTCTTC. Its protein is CASRALGGKNEQFF. The full variable domain, completed using reference TRBV2 and TRBJ2-1, is EPEVTQTPSHQVTQMGQEVILRCVPISNHLYFYWYRQILGQKVEFLVSFYNNEISEKSEIFDDQFSVERPDGSNFTLKIRSTKLEDSAMYFCASRALGGKNEQFFGPGTRLTVL.